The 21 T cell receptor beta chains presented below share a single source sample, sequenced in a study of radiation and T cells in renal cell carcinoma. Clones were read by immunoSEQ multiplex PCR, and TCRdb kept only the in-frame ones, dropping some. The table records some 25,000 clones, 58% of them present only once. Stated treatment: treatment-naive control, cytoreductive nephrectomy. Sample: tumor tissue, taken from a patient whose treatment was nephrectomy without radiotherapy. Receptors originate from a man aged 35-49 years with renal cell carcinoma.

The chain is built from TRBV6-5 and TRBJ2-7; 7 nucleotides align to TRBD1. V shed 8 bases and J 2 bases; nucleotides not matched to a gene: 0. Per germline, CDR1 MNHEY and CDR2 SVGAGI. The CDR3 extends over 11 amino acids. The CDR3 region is CASDRAYEQYV. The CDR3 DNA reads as TGTGCCAGCGACAGGGCCTACGAGCAGTACGTC.

The DNA for the CDR3 is TGTGCCAGCAGTTACAACACGGGGAACTATGGCTACACCTTC. This gives the protein CASSYNTGNYGYTF. This rearrangement joins TRBV6-6 to TRBJ1-2, with D uncertain. This CDR3 region has 14 residues. The germline V gene has CDR1 MNHNY and CDR2 SVGAGI (reference sequence). V was cut by 2 bases and J by 2 bases, with 9 bases left in between.

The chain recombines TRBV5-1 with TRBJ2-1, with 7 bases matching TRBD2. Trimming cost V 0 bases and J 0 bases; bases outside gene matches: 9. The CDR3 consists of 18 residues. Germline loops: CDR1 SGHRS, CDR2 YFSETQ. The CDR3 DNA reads TGCGCCAGCAGCTTGGTTTTCGCGGGGGACGGCTCCTACAATGAGCAGTTCTTC. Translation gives CASSLVFAGDGSYNEQFF.

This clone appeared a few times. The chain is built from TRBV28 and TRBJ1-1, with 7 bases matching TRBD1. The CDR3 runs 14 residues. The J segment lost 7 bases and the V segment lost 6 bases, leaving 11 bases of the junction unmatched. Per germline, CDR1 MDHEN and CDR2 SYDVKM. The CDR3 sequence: CASRSATGFIEAFF. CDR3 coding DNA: TGTGCCAGCAGATCAGCGACAGGGTTTATTGAAGCTTTCTTT.

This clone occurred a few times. Here the CDR3 DNA reads TGTGCCACCAGTGAGGGGAGGACTGAAGCTTTCTTT. It codes for CATSEGRTEAFF. This chain links TRBV15 with TRBJ1-1, with a possible D match to TRBD1 (5 bases). V lost 6 bases, J lost 5 bases, and 10 bases lay in between. The germline gives CDR1 LNHNV, CDR2 YYDKDF (reference sequence). The CDR3 is 12 residues long.

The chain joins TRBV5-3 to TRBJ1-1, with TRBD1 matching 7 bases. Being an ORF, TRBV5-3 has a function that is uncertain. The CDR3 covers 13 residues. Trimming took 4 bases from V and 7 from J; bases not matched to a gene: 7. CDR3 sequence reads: CARSLDREGEAFF. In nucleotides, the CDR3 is TGTGCCAGAAGCCTCGACAGGGAGGGTGAAGCTTTCTTT.

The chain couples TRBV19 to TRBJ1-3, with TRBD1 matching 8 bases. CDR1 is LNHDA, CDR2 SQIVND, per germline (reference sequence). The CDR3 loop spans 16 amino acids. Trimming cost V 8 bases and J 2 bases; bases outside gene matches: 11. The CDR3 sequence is CASVDRGTYAGNTIYF. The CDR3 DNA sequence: TGTGCCAGTGTCGACAGGGGAACGTACGCTGGAAACACCATATATTTT.

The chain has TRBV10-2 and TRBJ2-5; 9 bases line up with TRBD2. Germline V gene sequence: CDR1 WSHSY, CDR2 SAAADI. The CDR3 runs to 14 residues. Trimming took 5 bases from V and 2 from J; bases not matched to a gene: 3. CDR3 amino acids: CASSSGGIQETQYF. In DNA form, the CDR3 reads TGCGCCAGCAGTAGCGGGGGGATACAAGAGACCCAGTACTTC.

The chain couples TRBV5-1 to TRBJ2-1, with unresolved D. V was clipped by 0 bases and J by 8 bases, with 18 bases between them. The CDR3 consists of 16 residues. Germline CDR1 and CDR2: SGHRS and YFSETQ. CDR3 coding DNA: TGCGCCAGCAGCTTGGCCACGGGTCGGTTGTTGGATGAGCAGTTCTTC. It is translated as CASSLATGRLLDEQFF.

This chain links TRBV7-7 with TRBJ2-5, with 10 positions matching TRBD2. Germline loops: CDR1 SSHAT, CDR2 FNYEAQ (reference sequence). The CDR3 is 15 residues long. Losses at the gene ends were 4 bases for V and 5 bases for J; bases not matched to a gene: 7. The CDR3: CASSSSGGVGETQYF. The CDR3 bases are TGTGCCAGCAGCTCCAGCGGGGGGGTCGGCGAGACCCAGTACTTC. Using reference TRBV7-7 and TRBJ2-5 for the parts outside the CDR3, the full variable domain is GAGVSQSPRYKVTKRGQDVTLRCDPISSHATLYWYQQALGQGPEFLTYFNYEAQPDKSGLPSDRFSAERPEGSISTLTIQRTEQRDSAMYRCASSSSGGVGETQYFGPGTRLLVL.

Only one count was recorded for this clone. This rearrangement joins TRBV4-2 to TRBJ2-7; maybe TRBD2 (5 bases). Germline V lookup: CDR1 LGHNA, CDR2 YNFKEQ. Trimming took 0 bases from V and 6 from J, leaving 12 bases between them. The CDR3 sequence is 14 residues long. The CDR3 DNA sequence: TGTGCCAGCAGCCAAGATGTCTCCGGGGTCGAGCAGTACTTC. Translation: CASSQDVSGVEQYF.

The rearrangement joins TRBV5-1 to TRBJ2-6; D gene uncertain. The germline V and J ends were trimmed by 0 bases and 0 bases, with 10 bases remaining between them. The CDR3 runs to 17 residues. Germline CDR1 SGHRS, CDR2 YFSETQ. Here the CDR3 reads CASSLAIRSSGANVLTF. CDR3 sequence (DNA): TGCGCCAGCAGCTTGGCCATAAGGAGCTCTGGGGCCAACGTCCTGACTTTC.

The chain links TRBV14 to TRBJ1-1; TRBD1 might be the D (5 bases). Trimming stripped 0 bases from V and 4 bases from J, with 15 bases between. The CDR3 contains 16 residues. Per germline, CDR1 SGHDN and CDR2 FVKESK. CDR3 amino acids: CASSQDLGEGSTEAFF. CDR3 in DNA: TGTGCCAGCAGCCAAGATCTGGGGGAGGGGTCCACTGAAGCTTTCTTT.

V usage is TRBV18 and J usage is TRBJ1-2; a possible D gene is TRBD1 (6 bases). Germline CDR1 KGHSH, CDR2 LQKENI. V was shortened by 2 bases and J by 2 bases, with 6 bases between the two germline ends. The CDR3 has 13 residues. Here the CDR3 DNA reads TGTGCCAGCTCACCAGGGGGCAACTATGGCTACACCTTC. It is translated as CASSPGGNYGYTF.

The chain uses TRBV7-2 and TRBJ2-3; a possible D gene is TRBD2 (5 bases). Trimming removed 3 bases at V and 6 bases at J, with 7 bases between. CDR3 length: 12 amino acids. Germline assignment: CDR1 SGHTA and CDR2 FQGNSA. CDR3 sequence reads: CASSFKRDTQYF. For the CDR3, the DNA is TGTGCCAGCAGCTTCAAGCGGGATACGCAGTATTTT.

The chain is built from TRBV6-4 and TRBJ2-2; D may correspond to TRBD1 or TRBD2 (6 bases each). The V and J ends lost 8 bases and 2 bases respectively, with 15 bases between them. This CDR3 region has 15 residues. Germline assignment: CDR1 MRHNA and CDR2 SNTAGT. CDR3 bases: TGTGCCAGCTCACCGGAGGGGGATAACACCGGGGAGCTGTTTTTT. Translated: CASSPEGDNTGELFF.

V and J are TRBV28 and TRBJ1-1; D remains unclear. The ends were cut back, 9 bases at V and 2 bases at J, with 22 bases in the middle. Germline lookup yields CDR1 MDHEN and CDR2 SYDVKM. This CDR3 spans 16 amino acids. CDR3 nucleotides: TGTGCCAGTCAGACCTCCTCTAACCGGTTTAACACTGAAGCTTTCTTT. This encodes CASQTSSNRFNTEAFF.

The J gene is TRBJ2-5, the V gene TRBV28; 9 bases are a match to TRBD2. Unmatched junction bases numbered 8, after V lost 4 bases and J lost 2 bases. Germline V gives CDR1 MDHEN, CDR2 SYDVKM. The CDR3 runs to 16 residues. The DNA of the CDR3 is TGTGCCAGCAGTTCCACTGGTGCGGGAGGGCAAGAGACCCAGTACTTC. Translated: CASSSTGAGGQETQYF. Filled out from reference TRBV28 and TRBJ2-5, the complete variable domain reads DVKVTQSSRYLVKRTGEKVFLECVQDMDHENMFWYRQDPGLGLRLIYFSYDVKMKEKGDIPEGYSVSREKKERFSLILESASTNQTSMYLCASSSTGAGGQETQYFGPGTRLLVL.

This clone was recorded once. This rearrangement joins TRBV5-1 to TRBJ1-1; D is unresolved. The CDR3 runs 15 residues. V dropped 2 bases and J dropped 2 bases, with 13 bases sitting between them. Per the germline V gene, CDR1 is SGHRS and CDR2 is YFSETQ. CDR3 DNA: TGCGCCAGCAGCTTAGATCGGAGACGCAACACTGAAGCTTTCTTT. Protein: CASSLDRRRNTEAFF.

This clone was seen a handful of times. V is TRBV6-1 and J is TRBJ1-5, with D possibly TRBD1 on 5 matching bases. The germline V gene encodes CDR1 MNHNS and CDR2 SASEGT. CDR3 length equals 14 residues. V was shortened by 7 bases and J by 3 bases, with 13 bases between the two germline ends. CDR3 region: CASTLRQSNQPQHF. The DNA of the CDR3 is TGTGCCAGCACTCTAAGACAGTCCAATCAGCCCCAGCATTTT.

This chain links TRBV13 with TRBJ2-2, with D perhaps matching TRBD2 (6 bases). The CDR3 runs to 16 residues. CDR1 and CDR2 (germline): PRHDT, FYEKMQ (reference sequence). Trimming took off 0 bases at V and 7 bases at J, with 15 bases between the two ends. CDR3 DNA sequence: TGTGCCAGCAGCTTAGGCCGCCTAGCGAAGGGCGGGGAGCTGTTTTTT. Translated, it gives CASSLGRLAKGGELFF.